This TCR beta chain was found in a study of Tregs in tolerant kidney transplant recipients. The CDR3 runs to 15 residues. CDR1 and CDR2 from the germline V gene are MDHEN and SYDVKM. Germline trimming cut 6 bases from V and 3 bases from J; bases unmatched to any gene: 5. Generated by immunoSEQ multiplex PCR, the TCRdb table keeps only in-frame clones and is missing some. Of approximately 47,000 clones in the sample, approximately 89% were seen once. Related graft donors supplied nonmyeloablative bone marrow transplants, and mixed chimerism was transient. The sequence derives from a human patient who received a combined kidney and bone marrow transplant. Part of the T cells may come from the graft donor. The rearrangement joins TRBV28 to TRBJ2-2; 9 bases are a match to TRBD1. The input for sequencing was CD8+ T cells from blood (PBMCs), taken 12 months after the transplant. Here the CDR3 DNA reads TGTGCCAGCAGCTGGGACAGGGAGTACACCGGGGAGCTGTTTTTT. As protein: CASSWDREYTGELFF.